This entry lists 3 T cell receptor beta chains sequenced from one sample in a study of human T cells and chemical hapten exposure. TCRdb reprocessed the RACE reads with MiXCR, giving one entry per CDR3 protein. The data contain 250,000 to 300,000 distinct CDR3 sequences, 7.5% to 8% of them seen just once; the ten biggest clones take up 1.2%. Time point indicated: pre-sensitization, week 0. Documented treatment: therapeutic diphenylcyclopropenone sensitization with weekly scalp DPC. This specimen consisted of whole blood, obtained in connection with sensitization to the hapten diphenylcyclopropenone (DPC). These receptors were collected from a man aged 18 to 35 with alopecia areata. Some clones in this sample may be carry-over from other donors' samples.

This clonotype has more than one count but fewer than ten. The CDR3 loop reads CASSLGPRGLAGGNEQFF. CDR3 in DNA: TGTGCCAGCAGCTTAGGCCCGCGAGGGCTAGCGGGGGGCAATGAGCAGTTCTTC. The chain has TRBV11-2 and TRBJ2-1; 11 nucleotides agree with TRBD2. Germline loops: CDR1 SGHAT, CDR2 FQNNGV. The CDR3 totals 18 residues. Trimming cost V 1 base and J 6 bases; bases outside gene matches: 11.

This clonotype was picked up a small number of times. This sequence joins TRBV7-9 and TRBJ2-2; a weak D match, TRBD2 (5 bases). Germline V CDR1 and CDR2: SEHNR, FQNEAQ (reference sequence). Trimming pared 5 bases from V and 4 bases from J, leaving 20 bases between. CDR3 length: 17 residues. CDR3 residues: CASSHRGSQDSTGELFF. CDR3 nucleotide sequence: TGTGCCAGCAGCCACCGAGGGTCCCAGGACTCCACCGGGGAGCTGTTTTTT. Together with reference TRBV7-9 and TRBJ2-2, the CDR3 gives the full variable domain: DTGVSQNPRHKITKRGQNVTFRCDPISEHNRLYWYRQTLGQGPEFLTYFQNEAQLEKSRLLSDRFSAERPKGSFSTLEIQRTEQGDSAMYLCASSHRGSQDSTGELFFGEGSRLTVL.

In its sample, this clonotype was seen many times. This chain connects TRBV27 to TRBJ2-7; the D call may be TRBD1 or TRBD2 (5 bases each). V lost 6 bases and J lost 3, with 15 bases in between. This CDR3 is 14 amino acids long. Per germline, CDR1 MNHEY and CDR2 SMNVEV (reference sequence). CDR3 residues: CASSGAKRGYEQYF. CDR3 in DNA: TGTGCCAGCAGCGGGGCCAAACGGGGCTACGAGCAGTACTTC.